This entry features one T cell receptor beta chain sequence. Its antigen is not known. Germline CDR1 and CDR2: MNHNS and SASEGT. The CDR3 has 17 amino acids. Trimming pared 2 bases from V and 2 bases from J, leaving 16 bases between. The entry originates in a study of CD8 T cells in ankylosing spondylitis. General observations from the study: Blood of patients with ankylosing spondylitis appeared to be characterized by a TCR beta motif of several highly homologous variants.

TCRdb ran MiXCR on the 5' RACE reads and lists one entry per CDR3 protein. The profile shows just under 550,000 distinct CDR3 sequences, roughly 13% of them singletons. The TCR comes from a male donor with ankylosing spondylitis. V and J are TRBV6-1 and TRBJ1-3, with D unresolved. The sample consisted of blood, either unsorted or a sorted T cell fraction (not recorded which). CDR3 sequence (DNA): TGTGCCAGCAGTGAAATTGTAGATAGACTGGCTGGAAACACCATATATTTT. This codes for CASSEIVDRLAGNTIYF.